This record looks at one T cell receptor beta chain sequence and its context. Its antigen is unknown. Base quality data are lacking; no much larger clone is found one base away. This sample stems from a study of blood T cell repertoires in COVID-19 (dated by TCRdb to the early 2020s). Study-wide context: Samples from collaborators originated in the United States, Italy and Spain and spanned both the acute and convalescent phases of COVID-19. The repertoires were released in a freely available public database intended as a resource for research on the immune response to SARS-CoV-2. The sample metadata nearly always contained a de-identified subject ID, COVID-19 status, age in years and sex. Samples came from the ongoing ImmuneRACE study (first 160 participants) plus 1,254 subjects from 6 global collaborators. Subjects who had been exposed to COVID-19, were actively infected with it, or had recovered from it provided the deeply sampled blood TCRbeta repertoires that made up the dataset. The prospective study material was composed of cDNA or gDNA derived from T cells, B-cell-depleted T cells, or PBMCs. Where HLA class I and class II types were available, the types were taken from metadata supplied by the sample provider, not from assay-based typing.

On the study overall, not on this receptor specifically: The quantity of clinical and demographic metadata differed by source and by participant and was supplied without curation.

The immunoSEQ Assay, a bias-controlled multiplex PCR, was used to amplify TCRbeta CDR3 regions from genomic DNA. Per the source publication's procedure: Nucleated cell counts per sample were estimated from amplification of reference gene primers within the assay. To quantify the absolute abundance of each unique TCRbeta CDR3 rearrangement, sequence reads were collapsed and filtered. For each sample, productive Simpson clonality was calculated as the square root of Simpson's diversity index across productive rearrangements. The table was pulled from immuneACCESS by TCRdb, which kept in-frame rearrangements only. Such tables lose some clones; where checked, under half of the loss comes from unresolved V genes, and the rest has no known cause. For V, J and clone size, that table is used; D and trimming come from the DNA. The sample data list roughly 280,000 clones, and about 88% of these were observed just once. Around 1.8% of the sample rests with the top ten.

The CDR3, cysteine through phenylalanine, is 14 amino acids long. Only the CDR3 DNA stays, 42 bases, in frame from base 1. The junction shows trimming of 7 bases on V and 4 bases on J, plus 14 bases between the germline ends. CDR1 and CDR2 (SGHAT, FQNNGV) derive from the germline V gene. Whole blood was collected in K2EDTA tubes by collaborating institutions according to the institutions' own protocols. For TCRbeta analysis, collaborator samples were shipped as frozen whole blood, as isolated PBMCs, or as DNA extracted from either sample type. Sample: peripheral blood. The rearrangement combines TRBV11-2 with TRBJ1-3; the D gene is perhaps TRBD1, from 6 matching bases. This receptor was obtained from a man younger than 40 with active or convalescent COVID-19. The DNA sequence is TGTGCCAGCACCCTGGGGGGGCGAGGAAACACCATATATTTT. This encodes CASTLGGRGNTIYF. The entire variable domain, with the stretches around the CDR3 drawn from the reference TRBV11-2 and TRBJ1-3 proteins, is EAGVAQSPRYKIIEKRQSVAFWCNPISGHATLYWYQQILGQGPKLLIQFQNNGVVDDSQLPKDRFSAERLKGVDSTLKIQPAKLEDSAVYLCASTLGGRGNTIYFGEGSWLTVV.